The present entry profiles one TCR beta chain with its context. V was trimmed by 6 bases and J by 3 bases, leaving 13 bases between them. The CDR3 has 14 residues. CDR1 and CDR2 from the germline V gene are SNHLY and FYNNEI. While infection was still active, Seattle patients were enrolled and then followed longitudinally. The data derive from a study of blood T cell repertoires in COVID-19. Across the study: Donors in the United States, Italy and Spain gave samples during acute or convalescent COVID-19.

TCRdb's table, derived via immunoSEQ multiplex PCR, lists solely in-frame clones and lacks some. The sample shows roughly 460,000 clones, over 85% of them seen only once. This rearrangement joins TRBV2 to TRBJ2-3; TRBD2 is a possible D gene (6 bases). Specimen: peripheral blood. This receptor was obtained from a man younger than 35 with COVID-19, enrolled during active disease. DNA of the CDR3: TGTGCCAGCAGCGCCGGGAGAAAAACAGATACGCAGTATTTT. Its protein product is CASSAGRKTDTQYF. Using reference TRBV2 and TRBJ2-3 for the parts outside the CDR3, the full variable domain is EPEVTQTPSHQVTQMGQEVILRCVPISNHLYFYWYRQILGQKVEFLVSFYNNEISEKSEIFDDQFSVERPDGSNFTLKIRSTKLEDSAMYFCASSAGRKTDTQYFGPGTRLTVL.